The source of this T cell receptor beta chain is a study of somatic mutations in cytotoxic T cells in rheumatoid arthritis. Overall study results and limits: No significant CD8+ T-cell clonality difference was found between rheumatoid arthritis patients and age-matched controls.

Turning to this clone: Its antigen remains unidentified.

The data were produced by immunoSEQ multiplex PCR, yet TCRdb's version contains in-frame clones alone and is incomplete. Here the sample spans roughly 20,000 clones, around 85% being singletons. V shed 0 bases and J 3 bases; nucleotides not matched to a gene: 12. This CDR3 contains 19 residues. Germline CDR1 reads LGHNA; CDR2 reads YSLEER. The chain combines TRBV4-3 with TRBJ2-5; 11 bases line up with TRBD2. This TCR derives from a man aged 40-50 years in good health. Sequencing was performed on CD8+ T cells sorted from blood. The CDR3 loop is CASSQDWELAGAGEETQYF. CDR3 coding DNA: TGCGCCAGCAGCCAAGATTGGGAACTAGCGGGGGCCGGTGAAGAGACCCAGTACTTC.